These 11 T cell receptor beta chains were sequenced from one sample in a study of shared clonotypes between healthy human individuals (dated by TCRdb to 2018 to 2020). The library was generated by the immunoSEQ multiplex PCR assay. Held by TCRdb, this immuneACCESS table contains in-frame sequences only and omits some clones. Under half of the omission traces to an unresolved V gene where checked; the cause of the rest is unknown. The sample contains roughly 640,000 clones, less than 85% of them found a single time. The ten largest account for more than 1.5% of the sample. The specimen was memory CD4+ T cells sorted from blood. According to the study, the label for this sample's cell subset or site signals: CD45RA-negative fraction. Every receptor here comes from a woman aged 30 to 39 in good health.

The chain joins TRBV19 to TRBJ1-2; 9 bases are shared with TRBD1. This CDR3 is 14 amino acids long. Trimming at V came to 7 bases and at J to 4 bases, leaving 7 bases not matched to a gene. In germline, CDR1 is LNHDA, CDR2 SQIVND (reference sequence). The CDR3 region has the DNA TGTGCCAGTACCCTGGACAGGGGACCCTATGGCTACACCTTC. Amino acids: CASTLDRGPYGYTF.

In the case of this clone: Other DNA sequences in this specimen translate into the identical CDR3. The chain couples TRBV19 to TRBJ1-5, with 11 nucleotides matching TRBD1. The V and J ends lost 9 bases and 2 bases, in that order; junction bases with no gene match: 3. CDR1 is LNHDA, CDR2 SQIVND, per germline (reference sequence). The CDR3 is 14 residues long. The CDR3 DNA is TGTGCCAGCGGGACAGGGGGTGGCAATCAGCCCCAGCATTTT. It translates to CASGTGGGNQPQHF.

The chain recombines TRBV27 with TRBJ2-7; 8 nucleotides line up with TRBD2. Germline lookup yields CDR1 MNHEY and CDR2 SMNVEV (reference sequence). The length of the CDR3 is 15 residues. The J segment lost 2 bases and the V segment lost 6 bases, leaving 9 bases of the junction unmatched. CDR3 DNA sequence: TGTGCCAGCAGGCGGACTAGCATCCAAACCTACGAGCAGTACTTC. It translates to CASRRTSIQTYEQYF.

This clone was detected many times. This chain joins TRBV23-1 and TRBJ2-7; D is ambiguous. TRBV23-1 is designated an ORF whose function remains uncertain. Trimming took off 2 bases at V and 0 bases at J, with 8 bases between the two ends. The CDR3 runs to 14 residues. The CDR3 region is CASSQPGSSYEQYF. The CDR3 DNA sequence: TGCGCCAGCAGTCAACCGGGCAGCTCCTACGAGCAGTACTTC.

The V call is TRBV27, the J call TRBJ2-7; tentatively, D is TRBD1 (5 bases). This CDR3 has 13 amino acids. Germline values: CDR1 MNHEY, CDR2 SMNVEV (reference sequence). Trimming took 8 bases from V and 4 from J, leaving 15 bases between them. CDR3 residues: CASSKGKDYEQYF. CDR3 nucleotides: TGTGCCAGCTCAAAGGGGAAGGATTACGAGCAGTACTTC.

The chain recombines TRBV11-3 with TRBJ2-2; 8 bases match TRBD1. The CDR3 is 16 residues long. Trimming cost V 1 base and J 2 bases; bases outside gene matches: 3. The germline V gene has CDR1 SGHNT and CDR2 YENEEA. In DNA form, the CDR3 reads TGTGCCAGCAGCTTAGGGGCAGGGGGCAACACCGGGGAGCTGTTTTTT. It specifies CASSLGAGGNTGELFF.

The V call is TRBV28, the J call TRBJ1-2, with 10 nucleotides matching TRBD1. Germline V lookup: CDR1 MDHEN, CDR2 SYDVKM. The ends lost 8 bases at V and 5 bases at J; junction bases unmatched: 14. The CDR3 totals 16 residues. The CDR3 nucleotides are TGTGCCAGCTTTACCACCACGGGACAGGGGATTTATGGCTACACCTTC. This sequence encodes CASFTTTGQGIYGYTF.

The rearrangement joins TRBV9 to TRBJ1-2; D is perhaps TRBD1 (6 bases). There are 12 residues in the CDR3. Germline V CDR1 and CDR2: SGDLS, YYNGEE. V was pared by 1 base and J by 10 bases, with 11 bases between. The CDR3: CASSVQGIDYTF. The CDR3 DNA reads TGTGCCAGCAGCGTACAGGGGATCGACTACACCTTC.

This clone was seen ten or more times. This chain uses TRBV4-2 with TRBJ2-5; maybe TRBD2 (5 bases). The V gene's germline CDR1 is LGHNA and CDR2 YNFKEQ. The CDR3 is 13 amino acids. V lost 0 bases, J lost 6 bases, and 8 bases lay in between. The CDR3 here is CASSQDRGQTQYF. The CDR3 nucleotides read TGTGCCAGCAGCCAAGATCGAGGGCAGACCCAGTACTTC.

Ten or more counts support this clone. This chain uses TRBV21-1 with TRBJ1-2; the D call TRBD1 from the table was never checked on the DNA. TRBV21-1 is recorded as a pseudogene. The CDR3 is 12 residues long. The CDR3 DNA reads as TGTGCCAGCGGGGCGGACCCCACAGGCTACACCTTC. As protein: CASGADPTGYTF.

This clone was detected only a few times. The chain couples TRBV6-6 to TRBJ2-5, with 8 nucleotides matching TRBD1. The germline CDR1 and CDR2 sequences are MNHNY and SVGAGI (reference sequence). CDR3 size: 15 residues. V trimming: 6 bases; J trimming: 5 bases; junction bases outside the gene matches: 11. CDR3 sequence reads: CASSFGQGLGETQYF. In DNA, the CDR3 is TGTGCCAGCAGCTTCGGACAGGGACTGGGTGAGACCCAGTACTTC.